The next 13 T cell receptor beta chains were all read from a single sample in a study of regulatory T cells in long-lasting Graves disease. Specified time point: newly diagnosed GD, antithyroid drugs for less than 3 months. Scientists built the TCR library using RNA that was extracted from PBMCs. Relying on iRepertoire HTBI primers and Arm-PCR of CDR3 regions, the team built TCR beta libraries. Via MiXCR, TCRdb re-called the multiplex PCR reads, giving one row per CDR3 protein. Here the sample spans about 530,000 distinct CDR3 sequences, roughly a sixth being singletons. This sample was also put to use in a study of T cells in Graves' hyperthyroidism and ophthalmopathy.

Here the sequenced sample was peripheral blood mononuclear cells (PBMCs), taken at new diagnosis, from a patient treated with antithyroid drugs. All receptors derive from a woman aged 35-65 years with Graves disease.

The CDR3, as DNA: TGCAGCGTCCGCGGGACAGCCACTGAAGCTTTCTTT. Translation: CSVRGTATEAFF. The V gene is TRBV29-1, the J gene TRBJ1-1; 7 nucleotides agree with TRBD1. The length of the CDR3 is 12 residues. V lost 6 bases and J lost 4; bases outside the gene matches: 5. Germline-derived CDR1 and CDR2 are SQVTM and ANQGSEA.

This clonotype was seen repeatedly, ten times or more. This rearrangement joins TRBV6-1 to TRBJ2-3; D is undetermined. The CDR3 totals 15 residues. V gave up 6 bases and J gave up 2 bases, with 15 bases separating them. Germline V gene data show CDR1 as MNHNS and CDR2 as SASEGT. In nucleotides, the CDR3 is TGTGCCAGCAGCTGGACCGAACCCTACACAGATACGCAGTATTTT. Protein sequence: CASSWTEPYTDTQYF.

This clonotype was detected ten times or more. CDR3 loop: CASSYRGDGGPFF. The CDR3 DNA sequence: TGTGCCAGCAGTTACAGAGGGGATGGAGGTCCTTTCTTT. V gene TRBV6-5 combines with J gene TRBJ1-1; possibly TRBD1 for D (5 bases). Deletions cut 2 bases from V and 12 bases from J, with 16 bases between. This CDR3 has 13 amino acids. The germline gives CDR1 MNHEY, CDR2 SVGAGI.

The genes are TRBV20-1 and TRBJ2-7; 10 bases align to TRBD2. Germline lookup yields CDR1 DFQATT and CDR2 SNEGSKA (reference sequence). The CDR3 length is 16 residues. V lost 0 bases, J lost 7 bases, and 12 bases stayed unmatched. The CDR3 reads CSARDGGAGGFKEQYF. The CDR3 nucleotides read TGCAGTGCTAGAGATGGGGGAGCGGGGGGGTTTAAAGAGCAGTACTTC.

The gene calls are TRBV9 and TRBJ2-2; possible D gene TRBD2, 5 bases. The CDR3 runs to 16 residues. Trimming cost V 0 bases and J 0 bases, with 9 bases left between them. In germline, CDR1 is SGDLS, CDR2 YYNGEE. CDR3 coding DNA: TGTGCCAGCAGCGTAGTGTTGGAGGCGAACACCGGGGAGCTGTTTTTT. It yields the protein CASSVVLEANTGELFF.

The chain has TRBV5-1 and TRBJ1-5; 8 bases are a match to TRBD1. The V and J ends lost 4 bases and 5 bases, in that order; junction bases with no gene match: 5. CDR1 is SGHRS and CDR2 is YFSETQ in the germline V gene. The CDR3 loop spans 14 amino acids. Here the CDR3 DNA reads TGCGCCAGCAGCCAGGGGGCGCCGGATCAGCCCCAGCATTTT. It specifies CASSQGAPDQPQHF.

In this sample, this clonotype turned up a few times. The CDR3 nucleotides are TGTGCCAGCAGCTTAGCTACAGCGATGCAGTACTTC. It encodes CASSLATAMQYF. The chain joins TRBV11-2 to TRBJ2-7, with no clear D. This CDR3 is 12 amino acids long. Germline V CDR1 and CDR2: SGHAT, FQNNGV. Trimming took 1 base from V and 9 from J, leaving 10 bases between them.

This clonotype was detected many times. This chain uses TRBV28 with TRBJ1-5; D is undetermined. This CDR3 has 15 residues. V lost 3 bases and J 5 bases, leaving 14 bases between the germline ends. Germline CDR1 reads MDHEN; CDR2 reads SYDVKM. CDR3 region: CASSFGRERHQPQHF. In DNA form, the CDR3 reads TGTGCCAGCAGTTTCGGGCGGGAAAGGCATCAGCCCCAGCATTTT.

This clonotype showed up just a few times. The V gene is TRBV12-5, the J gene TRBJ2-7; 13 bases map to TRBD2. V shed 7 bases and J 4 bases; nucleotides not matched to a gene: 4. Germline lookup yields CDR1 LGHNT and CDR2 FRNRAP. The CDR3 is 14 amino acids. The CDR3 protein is CASVTSGGPYEQYF. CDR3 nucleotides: TGTGCTAGTGTGACTAGCGGGGGGCCGTACGAGCAGTACTTC.

CDR3: CAWNRASNEKLFF. CDR3 nucleotides: TGTGCCTGGAACCGGGCCTCGAATGAAAAACTGTTTTTT. The chain recombines TRBV30 with TRBJ1-4; D call uncertain. The V and J ends lost 4 bases and 5 bases respectively, with 11 bases between them. Germline CDR1 is GTSNPN and CDR2 is SVGIG (reference sequence). The CDR3 extends over 13 amino acids. The variable domain in full, completed from reference TRBV30 and TRBJ1-4, reads SQTIHQWPATLVQPVGSPLSLECTVEGTSNPNLYWYRQAAGRGLQLLFYSVGIGQISSEVPQNLSASRPQDRQFILSSKKLLLSDSGFYLCAWNRASNEKLFFGSGTQLSVL.

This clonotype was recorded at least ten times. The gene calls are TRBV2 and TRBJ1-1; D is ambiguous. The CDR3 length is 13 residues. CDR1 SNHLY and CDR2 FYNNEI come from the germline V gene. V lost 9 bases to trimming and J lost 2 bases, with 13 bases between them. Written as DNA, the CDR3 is TGTGCCAGTAATCTCAGAGGAAACACTGAAGCTTTCTTT. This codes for CASNLRGNTEAFF.

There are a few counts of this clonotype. CDR3 in amino acids: CSARDLGEKLFF. The CDR3 DNA is TGCAGTGCTAGAGACCTAGGGGAAAAACTGTTTTTT. V is TRBV20-1 and J is TRBJ1-4; D gene uncertain. Between the trimmed V and J ends, which lost 0 bases and 8 bases, there was a span of 7 bases. The CDR3 has 12 amino acids. The germline V gene has CDR1 DFQATT and CDR2 SNEGSKA (reference sequence).

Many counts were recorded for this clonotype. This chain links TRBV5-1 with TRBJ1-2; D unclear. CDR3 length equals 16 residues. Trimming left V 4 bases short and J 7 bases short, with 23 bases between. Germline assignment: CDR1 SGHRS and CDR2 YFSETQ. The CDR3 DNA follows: TGCGCCAGCAGCCTGCGGGCGAGCAACGACTTAGGTGGCTACACCTTC. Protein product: CASSLRASNDLGGYTF.